The TCR beta chain described here comes from a study of T cell responses to AZD1222 COVID-19 vaccine. Findings and limits, study-wide: Sampled repertoires all dated from after the peak T cell response.

Regarding this clone: What it binds is not known.

Method: immunoSEQ multiplex PCR; TCRdb's copy keeps in-frame clones and lacks some. Among about 180,000 clones listed, around 90% were seen once. The CDR3 spans 13 residues. Germline CDR1 reads MDHEN; CDR2 reads SYDVKM. Trimming removed 10 bases from V and 2 bases from J; junction bases left unmatched: 5. The chain combines TRBV28 with TRBJ1-3; 7 bases are a match to TRBD1. This specimen consisted of peripheral blood, obtained on day 0 of AZD1222 vaccination. The TCR comes from an adult in good health. CDR3 amino acids: CANQGDPGNTIYF. For the CDR3, the DNA is TGTGCCAACCAGGGGGACCCTGGAAACACCATATATTTT.